Included here is one TCR beta chain sequence, with context. The antigen is unknown. Other DNA sequences from this sample encode an identical CDR3 as well. The data were taken from a study of shared clonotypes between healthy human individuals. Study-level findings and limits: Several donors shared 4.5% to 6.5% of their naive CD4 clonotypes.

Germline V CDR1 and CDR2: SGHRS, YFSETQ. Trimming cost V 0 bases and J 1 base, with 7 bases left between them. The CDR3 length is 14 residues. The donors were adults (healthy and HIV-negative) with no recent acute infections or vaccinations. Generated by immunoSEQ multiplex PCR, the TCRdb table keeps only in-frame clones and is missing some. The sample holds about 1 million clones, 65% to 75% seen once. The sequenced sample was memory CD4+ T cells sorted from blood. As for subset: CD45RA-negative fraction. The rearrangement joins TRBV5-1 to TRBJ2-5; D is ambiguous. The clonotype originates from a man younger than 30 in good health. CDR3 sequence: CASSLGGLQETQYF. CDR3 nucleotide sequence: TGCGCCAGCAGCTTGGGGGGTCTCCAAGAGACCCAGTACTTC.